One TCR beta chain is described in this entry. This sample is drawn from a study of blood T cell repertoires in COVID-19. Trimming stripped 6 bases from V and 0 bases from J, with 11 bases between. The CDR3 length is 15 residues. Germline V gene lookup returns CDR1 LNHDA and CDR2 SQIVND (reference sequence). TCRdb keeps only in-frame clones here, not all; method: immunoSEQ multiplex PCR. The sample consists of 140,000 or so clones, 70% to 80% of them appearing once. Sequenced input: peripheral blood. The receptor was derived from a man aged 50 or older with acute or convalescent COVID-19. The gene calls are TRBV19 and TRBJ2-2; D uncertain. This CDR3 reads CASRVWAANTGELFF. CDR3 bases: TGTGCCAGTAGGGTTTGGGCAGCGAACACCGGGGAGCTGTTTTTT.